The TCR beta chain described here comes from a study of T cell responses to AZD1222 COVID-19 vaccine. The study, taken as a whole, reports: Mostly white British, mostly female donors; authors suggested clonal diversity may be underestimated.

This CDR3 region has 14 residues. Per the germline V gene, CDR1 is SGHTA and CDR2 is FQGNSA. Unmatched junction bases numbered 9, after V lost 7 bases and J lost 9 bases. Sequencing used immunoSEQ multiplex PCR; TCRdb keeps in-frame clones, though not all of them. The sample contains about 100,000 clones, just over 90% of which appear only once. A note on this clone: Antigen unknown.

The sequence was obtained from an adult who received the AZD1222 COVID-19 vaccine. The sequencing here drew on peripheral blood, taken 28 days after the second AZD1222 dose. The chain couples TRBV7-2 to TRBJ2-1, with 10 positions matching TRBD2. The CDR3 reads CASTSGTSVSEQFF. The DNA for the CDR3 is TGTGCCAGCACCTCCGGGACTAGCGTGTCTGAGCAGTTCTTC. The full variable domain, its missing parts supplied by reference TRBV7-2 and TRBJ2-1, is GAGVSQSPSNKVTEKGKDVELRCDPISGHTALYWYRQSLGQGLEFLIYFQGNSAPDKSGLPSDRFSAERTGGSVSTLTIQRTQQEDSAVYLCASTSGTSVSEQFFGPGTRLTVL.